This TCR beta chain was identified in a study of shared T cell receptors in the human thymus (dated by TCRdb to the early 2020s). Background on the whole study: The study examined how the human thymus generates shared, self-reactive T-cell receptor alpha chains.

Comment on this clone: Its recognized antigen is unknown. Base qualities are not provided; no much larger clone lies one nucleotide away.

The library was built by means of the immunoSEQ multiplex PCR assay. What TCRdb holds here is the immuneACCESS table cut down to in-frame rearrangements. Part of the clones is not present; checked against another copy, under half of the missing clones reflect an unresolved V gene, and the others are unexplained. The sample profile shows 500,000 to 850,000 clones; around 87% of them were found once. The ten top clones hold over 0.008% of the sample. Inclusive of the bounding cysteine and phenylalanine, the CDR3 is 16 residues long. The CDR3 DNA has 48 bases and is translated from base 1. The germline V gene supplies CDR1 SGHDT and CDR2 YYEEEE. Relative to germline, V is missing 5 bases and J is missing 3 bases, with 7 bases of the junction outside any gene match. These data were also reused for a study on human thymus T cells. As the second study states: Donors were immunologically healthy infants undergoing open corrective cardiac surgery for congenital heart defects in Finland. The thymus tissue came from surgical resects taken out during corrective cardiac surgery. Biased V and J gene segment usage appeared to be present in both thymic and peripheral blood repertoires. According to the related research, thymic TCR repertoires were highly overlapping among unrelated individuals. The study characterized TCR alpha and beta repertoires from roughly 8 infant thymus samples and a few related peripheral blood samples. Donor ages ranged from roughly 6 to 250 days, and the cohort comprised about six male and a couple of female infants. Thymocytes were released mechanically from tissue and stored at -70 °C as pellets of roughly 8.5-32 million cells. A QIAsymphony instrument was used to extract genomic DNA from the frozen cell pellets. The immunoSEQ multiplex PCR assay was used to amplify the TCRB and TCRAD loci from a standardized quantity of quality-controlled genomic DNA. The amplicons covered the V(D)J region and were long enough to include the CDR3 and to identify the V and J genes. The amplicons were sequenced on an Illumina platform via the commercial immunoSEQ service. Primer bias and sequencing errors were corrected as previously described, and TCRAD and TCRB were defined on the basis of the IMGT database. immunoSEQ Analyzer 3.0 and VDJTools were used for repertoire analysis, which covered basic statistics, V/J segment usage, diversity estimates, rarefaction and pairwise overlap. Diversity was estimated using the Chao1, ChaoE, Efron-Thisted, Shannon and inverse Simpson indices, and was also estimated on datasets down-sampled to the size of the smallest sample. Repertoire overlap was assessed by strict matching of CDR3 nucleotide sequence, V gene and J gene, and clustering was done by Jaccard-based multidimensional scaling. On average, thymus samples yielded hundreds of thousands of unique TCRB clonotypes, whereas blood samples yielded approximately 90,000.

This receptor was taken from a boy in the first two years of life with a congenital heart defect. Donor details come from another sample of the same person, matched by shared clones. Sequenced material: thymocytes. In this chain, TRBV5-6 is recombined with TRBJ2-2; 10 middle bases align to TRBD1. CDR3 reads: CASSPTGTGDTGELFF. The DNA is TGTGCCAGCAGTCCTACCGGGACAGGGGACACCGGGGAGCTGTTTTTT.